This section outlines one T cell receptor (beta chain) sequence together with its context. Clones were read by immunoSEQ multiplex PCR, and TCRdb kept only the in-frame ones, dropping some. The repertoire includes 10,000 to 15,000 clones, 35% of them detected once, and around 3% sits in the top ten. This entry comes from a study of graft-versus-host responses after intestinal transplantation. Trimming removed 3 bases at V and 2 bases at J, with 19 bases between. CDR1 is MGHRA, CDR2 YSYEKL, per germline. The CDR3 sequence is 17 residues long. Co-plating was performed using around 200,000 CFSE-labeled responder cells and around 200,000 irradiated, violet-dye-labeled stimulator cells.

The TCR sequence derives from a human patient who received an intestinal transplant. The chain uses TRBV4-1 and TRBJ1-2, with D perhaps matching TRBD1 (5 bases). This material consisted of alloreactive CD8+ T cells from a mixed lymphocyte reaction culture, taken before intestinal transplant. Stated subset: CFSE-low proliferating T cells sorted from roughly six-day pre-transplant mixed lymphocyte reaction (GvH or HvG direction). In nucleotides, the CDR3 is TGCGCCAGCAGCCACAACCGACAGTTACGCCGAAACTATGGCTACACCTTC. Translated: CASSHNRQLRRNYGYTF.